This T cell receptor beta chain was found in a study of T cells in women clearing cervical HPV infection. The protocol was immunoSEQ multiplex PCR, while the TCRdb copy is restricted to in-frame clones and leaves out a portion. There are about 39,000 clones in the sample, with approximately 4.8% held by the top ten. Remarks on this clone: The read is 3 residues too short to cover the CDR3 end, so that end is filled in from the germline J gene.

The germline V gene encodes CDR1 SGHTA and CDR2 FQGTGA. This CDR3 comprises 17 residues. The trim removed 1 base at V and 3 bases at J, leaving 8 bases unmatched. V usage is TRBV7-3 and J usage is TRBJ2-2; 7 nucleotides agree with TRBD2. The sample consisted of blood buffy coat. The TCR comes from a woman aged 18-69 years with a cervical HPV16 infection that either progressed to CIN3+ or cleared (not recorded which). The CDR3 loop reads CASSLSSGGTHTGELFF. The CDR3 bases that were read are TGTGCCAGCAGCTTAAGCTCCGGGGGGACCCACACCGGGGAG.